This entry concerns a single T cell receptor (beta chain). Its cognate antigen is unknown. This CDR3 comprises 16 residues. V lost 3 bases to trimming and J lost 2 bases; unmatched junction nucleotides: 10. Germline V gene data show CDR1 as SGHTA and CDR2 as FQGNSA. Expressed TCRB transcripts were sequenced because the isolated RNA had all been reverse transcribed beforehand. Repertoires were generated with immunoSEQ multiplex PCR, while TCRdb's copy carries only in-frame clones and drops some. Among 150,000 to 200,000 clones listed, roughly 8% were seen once. The data belong to a study of beta chain features in type 1 diabetes. The study, taken as a whole, reports: TCRB CDR3 length was moderately but significantly reduced in all four CD4+ subsets of Type 1 diabetes patients. The study left unresolved whether HLA type influences TCRB rearrangement.

CD45RO/CCR7/CD25/CD127/CD95/CD27 sorting isolated CD4+ naive, central memory, regulatory and stem cell-like memory cells. This chain links TRBV7-2 with TRBJ2-7; TRBD2 agrees at 7 bases. Specimen: central memory CD4+ T cells from blood. The TCR comes from a woman in her forties with type 1 diabetes. CDR3 bases: TGTGCCAGCAGCTTCTTATCAGCGGGACCAGCCTACGAGCAGTACTTC. It encodes CASSFLSAGPAYEQYF.